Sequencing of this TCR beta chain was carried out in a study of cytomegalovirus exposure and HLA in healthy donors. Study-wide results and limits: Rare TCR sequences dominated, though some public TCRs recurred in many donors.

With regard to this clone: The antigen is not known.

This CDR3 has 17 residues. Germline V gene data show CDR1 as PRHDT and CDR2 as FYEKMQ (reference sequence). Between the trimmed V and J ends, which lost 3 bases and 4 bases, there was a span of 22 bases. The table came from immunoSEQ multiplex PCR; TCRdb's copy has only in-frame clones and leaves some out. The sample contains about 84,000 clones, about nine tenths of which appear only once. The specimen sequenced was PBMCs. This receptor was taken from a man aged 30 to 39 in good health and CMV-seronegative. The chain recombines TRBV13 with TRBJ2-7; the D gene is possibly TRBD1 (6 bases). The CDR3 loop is CASSLPVRQGYSYEQYF. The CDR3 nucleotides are TGTGCCAGCAGCTTGCCCGTTAGGCAGGGGTATTCGTACGAGCAGTACTTC.